This TCR beta chain appears in the sequencing data of a study of memory CD4+ T cells and cytomegalovirus serostatus. General study points: Suggested: most of the CMV-linked TCR signature lies in CD4+ memory cells. About 40% of the roughly 160 known CMV-associated TCRbeta sequences appeared in CD4+ memory.

The CDR3 sequence is 15 residues long. CDR1 KGHSH and CDR2 LQKENI come from the germline V gene. The V and J ends lost 1 base and 5 bases, in that order; junction bases with no gene match: 2. Remarks on this clone: The antigen remains unidentified.

Profiling relied on immunoSEQ multiplex PCR, and the TCRdb table lists in-frame clones only, not all of them. The sample has about 58,000 clones, 82% seen once. Single viable CD3+CD4+CD8-CD45RO+ cells were sorted as the memory CD4+ T cells. Serostatus was set by detecting CMV pp150, pp28, p38, p52 IgG. This sequence joins TRBV18 and TRBJ2-2, with 9 bases fitting TRBD1. This sequence originates from an adult in good health and CMV-seronegative. Some clones in this sample may be carry-over from other donors' samples. Sequences were obtained from memory CD4+ T cells from blood. The CDR3 region is CASSPQGQGTGELFF. In DNA form, the CDR3 reads TGTGCCAGCTCACCACAGGGACAGGGTACCGGGGAGCTGTTTTTT.